Listed below are T cell receptor beta chains from one sample, sequenced in a study of shared clonotypes between healthy human individuals. Sequenced by immunoSEQ multiplex PCR; TCRdb stores in-frame clones only, minus some. This table has some 700,000 clones, around 91% appearing once. Sequencing was carried out using memory CD8+ T cells from PBMCs. These receptors were taken from a man between 18 and 35 years old in good health. Some clones in this sample may be carry-over from other donors' samples. The CDR3 runs from the conserved cysteine through the conserved F or W. The D gene is left open where the match is weak. Size tells how often a clone was seen (once, few, many) or the class of an expanded clone, and some rows leave it out.

-	TRBD1	TRBV5-6	TRBJ1-2	CASSLGTGDGYTF	TGTGCCAGCAGCCTGGGGACAGGGGATGGCTACACCTTC
-	-	TRBV7-8	TRBJ2-7	CASSFVVGTGYEQYF	TGTGCCAGCAGCTTTGTGGTGGGTACGGGGTACGAGCAGTACTTC
-	TRBD1	TRBV7-9	TRBJ1-3	CASSPRTGSGNTIYF	TGTGCCAGCAGCCCAAGGACAGGTTCTGGAAACACCATATATTTT
-	-	TRBV7-6	TRBJ2-3	CASSLWATGAGPTSVRTDTQYF	TGTGCCAGCAGCTTATGGGCCACGGGCGCAGGCCCGACCTCAGTACGCACAGATACGCAGTATTTT
-	TRBD2	TRBV27	TRBJ2-7	CASSLFPSGGVSYEQYF	TGTGCCAGCAGTTTATTCCCTAGCGGGGGTGTCTCCTACGAGCAGTACTTC
-	-	TRBV19	TRBJ2-7	CASSESVGVFYEQYF	TGTGCCAGTAGTGAGTCGGTTGGTGTTTTCTACGAGCAGTACTTC
-	-	TRBV9	TRBJ2-7	CASSVSRVGFDEQYF	TGTGCCAGCAGCGTATCCAGGGTAGGCTTCGACGAGCAGTACTTC
-	-	TRBV7-7	TRBJ2-1	CASSLGSDPYNEQFF	TGTGCCAGCAGCTTAGGGTCGGACCCTTACAATGAGCAGTTCTTC
-	-	TRBV5-4	TRBJ2-1	CASRPGTLYEQFF	TGTGCCAGCAGACCCGGGACGCTTTATGAGCAGTTCTTC
-	-	TRBV19	TRBJ1-5	CASSNYNPGPVLEGNQPQHF	TGTGCCAGTAGTAACTACAATCCGGGACCTGTCCTGGAGGGCAATCAGCCCCAGCATTTT
-	TRBD1	TRBV19	TRBJ2-5	CASRKQGAGRYQETQYF	TGTGCCAGTAGAAAACAGGGGGCGGGGAGGTACCAAGAGACCCAGTACTTC
-	-	TRBV19	TRBJ2-2	CASSMVPPGELFF	TGTGCCAGTAGTATGGTACCTCCCGGGGAGCTGTTTTTT
-	TRBD2	TRBV4-1	TRBJ2-7	CASSQGDSGLVYYEQYF	TGCGCCAGCAGCCAGGGAGACTCGGGACTAGTATATTACGAGCAGTACTTC
once	TRBD2	TRBV5-1	TRBJ2-7	CASSLSSGRSSYEQYF	TGCGCCAGCAGCTTGTCTAGCGGGCGGAGCTCCTACGAGCAGTACTTC
-	-	TRBV28	TRBJ2-7	CASRSSAQLYEQYF	TGTGCCAGCAGGTCCTCGGCGCAGCTCTACGAGCAGTACTTC
-	-	TRBV4-2	TRBJ1-2	CASSQTQVYTF	TGTGCCAGCAGCCAAACCCAGGTCTACACCTTC
-	-	TRBV4-3	TRBJ1-3	CASSQGSVSGNTIYF	TGCGCCAGCAGCCAAGGTAGCGTATCTGGAAACACCATATATTTT
-	-	TRBV6-6	TRBJ2-7	CASSHYRETVYEQYF	TGTGCCAGCAGTCACTACAGGGAAACTGTCTACGAGCAGTACTTC
few	-	TRBV19	TRBJ1-1	CASASHPSGPGGTEAFF	TGTGCCAGTGCGTCCCATCCGTCAGGGCCCGGAGGCACTGAAGCTTTCTTT
few	-	TRBV27	TRBJ1-5	CASSLLGGAGQPQHF	TGTGCCAGCAGTTTATTAGGGGGGGCCGGGCAGCCCCAGCATTTT
-	-	TRBV9	TRBJ2-1	CASAEGGNEQFF	TGTGCCAGCGCGGAGGGGGGCAATGAGCAGTTCTTC
-	-	TRBV19	TRBJ1-1	CASNHGDTEAFF	TGTGCCAGTAACCACGGGGACACTGAAGCTTTCTTT
once	-	TRBV7-9	TRBJ2-3	CASSPPRGDTQYF	TGTGCCAGCAGCCCACCTAGGGGAGATACGCAGTATTTT
-	-	TRBV11-2	TRBJ2-2	CASSSRSAEGNTGELFF	TGTGCCAGCAGCTCACGGTCGGCTGAGGGGAACACCGGGGAGCTGTTTTTT
-	-	TRBV7-9	TRBJ1-1	CASSPDRQANTEAFF	TGTGCCAGCAGCCCCGACAGACAGGCGAACACTGAAGCTTTCTTT
-	-	TRBV7-9	TRBJ2-7	CASSLADSRAVGTLEQYF	TGTGCCAGCAGCTTAGCGGACTCGAGGGCAGTTGGGACCTTGGAGCAGTACTTC
-	-	TRBV19	TRBJ1-3	CASSRQAGNTIYF	TGTGCCAGTAGCCGACAGGCTGGAAACACCATATATTTT
-	-	TRBV10-1	TRBJ2-7	CASSDENYPYEQYF	TGCGCCAGCAGTGACGAGAACTACCCATACGAGCAGTACTTC
-	-	TRBV9	TRBJ2-1	CASSVAGRTYYNEQFF	TGTGCCAGCAGCGTAGCGGGGCGGACCTATTACAATGAGCAGTTCTTC
-	-	TRBV6-1	TRBJ2-1	CASSEAPRSLENEQFF	TGTGCCAGCAGTGAAGCTCCCAGAAGTTTGGAGAATGAGCAGTTCTTC
once	-	TRBV30	TRBJ1-4	CAVKRTALNEKLFF	TGTGCCGTCAAGAGGACAGCCTTAAATGAAAAACTGTTTTTT
-	-	TRBV9	TRBJ1-1	CASSVQGNTEAFF	TGTGCCAGCAGCGTACAGGGAAACACTGAAGCTTTCTTT
-	-	TRBV27	TRBJ1-5	CASSLSMGESNQPQHF	TGTGCCAGCAGTTTATCGATGGGGGAGAGCAATCAGCCCCAGCATTTT
once	TRBD1	TRBV28	TRBJ2-5	CATLDRGRVTQYF	TGTGCCACCCTTGACAGGGGGCGGGTGACCCAGTACTTC
-	-	TRBV28	TRBJ1-5	CASSLNGGDQPQHF	TGTGCCAGCAGCCTAAACGGGGGAGATCAGCCCCAGCATTTT
-	TRBD1	TRBV7-9	TRBJ2-3	CASHRDRTTDTQYF	TGTGCCAGCCATCGGGACAGGACCACAGATACGCAGTATTTT
-	TRBD1	TRBV28	TRBJ1-1	CASIMTGGGSEAFF	TGTGCCAGCATCATGACAGGGGGTGGGTCTGAAGCTTTCTTT
-	TRBD2	TRBV4-1	TRBJ2-3	CASSQDLAGEADTQYF	TGCGCCAGCAGCCAAGATCTAGCGGGAGAGGCAGATACGCAGTATTTT
-	-	TRBV5-1	TRBJ2-1	CASSDYAQHNEQFF	TGCGCCAGCAGCGACTACGCTCAACACAATGAGCAGTTCTTC
-	TRBD2	TRBV28	TRBJ2-2	CASSSGLAGWAGELFF	TGTGCCAGCAGTTCCGGGCTAGCGGGGTGGGCCGGGGAGCTGTTTTTT
-	-	TRBV7-9	TRBJ2-1	CASSLAAIYNEQFF	TGTGCCAGCAGCTTAGCGGCTATATACAATGAGCAGTTCTTC
-	-	TRBV11-2	TRBJ1-1	CASSLQGHTEAFF	TGTGCCAGCAGCTTACAGGGACACACTGAAGCTTTCTTT
-	-	TRBV4-3	TRBJ2-2	CASSQDWVGSGELFF	TGCGCCAGCAGCCAAGATTGGGTCGGGTCCGGGGAGCTGTTTTTT
-	-	TRBV15	TRBJ2-7	CATSRGRGSSYEQYF	TGTGCCACCAGCAGAGGTCGAGGGAGCTCCTACGAGCAGTACTTC
-	TRBD1	TRBV2	TRBJ2-7	CASSGPGTGSLEQYF	TGTGCCAGCAGTGGCCCCGGGACAGGGTCCCTCGAGCAGTACTTC
-	TRBD1	TRBV6-5	TRBJ1-5	CASSQHRGDQPQHF	TGTGCCAGCAGTCAACACAGGGGTGATCAGCCCCAGCATTTT
once	-	TRBV5-1	TRBJ2-1	CASSLGEGSNEQFF	TGCGCCAGCAGCTTGGGTGAGGGGAGCAATGAGCAGTTCTTC
-	-	TRBV4-1	TRBJ2-7	CASSQPGPAADYEQYF	TGCGCCAGCAGCCAACCGGGGCCCGCGGCCGATTACGAGCAGTACTTC
-	TRBD2	TRBV6-4	TRBJ2-3	CASSVAGGGTDTQYF	TGTGCCAGCAGTGTAGCGGGAGGGGGCACAGATACGCAGTATTTT
-	-	TRBV2	TRBJ2-1	CAGGSDYNEQFF	TGTGCCGGGGGATCCGACTACAATGAGCAGTTCTTC
-	TRBD1	TRBV27	TRBJ2-3	CASSLTPPGQGYDTQYF	TGTGCCAGCAGTTTAACCCCGCCGGGACAGGGGTACGATACGCAGTATTTT
once	-	TRBV27	TRBJ2-7	CASSLSTTSYEQYF	TGTGCCAGCAGTTTATCAACAACCAGCTACGAGCAGTACTTC
-	-	TRBV6-1	TRBJ1-5	CASSEWGYNQPQHF	TGTGCCAGCAGTGAATGGGGGTACAATCAGCCCCAGCATTTT
-	TRBD1	TRBV5-6	TRBJ1-4	CASSLGTELNEKLFF	TGTGCCAGCAGCTTAGGGACAGAACTAAATGAAAAACTGTTTTTT
-	-	TRBV9	TRBJ2-1	CASSVGVAAYNEQFF	TGTGCCAGCAGCGTAGGAGTAGCGGCATACAATGAGCAGTTCTTC
once	-	TRBV7-3	TRBJ2-2	CASSLTRANGELFF	TGTGCCAGCAGCCTAACGAGGGCTAACGGGGAGCTGTTTTTT
-	-	TRBV5-3	TRBJ2-5	CAPLPLRGETQYF	TGTGCCCCACTACCCCTCCGGGGGGAGACCCAGTACTTC
-	TRBD2	TRBV2	TRBJ2-7	CASSQVGGSLYEQYF	TGTGCCAGCAGCCAAGTGGGCGGGAGTCTCTACGAGCAGTACTTC
-	-	TRBV28	TRBJ2-7	CASSLVGLGSEQYF	TGTGCCAGCAGTTTGGTAGGGTTAGGGTCCGAGCAGTACTTC
once	-	TRBV18	TRBJ2-4	CASSPPAEQAKNIQYF	TGTGCCAGCTCACCACCGGCAGAGCAAGCCAAAAACATTCAGTACTTC